These T cell receptor beta chains were read from a single sample in a study of shared clonotypes between healthy human individuals. TCRdb's table, derived via immunoSEQ multiplex PCR, lists solely in-frame clones and lacks some. The sample comprises over 850,000 clones, about 80% of which are singletons, and approximately 0.52% rests with the top ten. The sample comprised memory CD4+ T cells from PBMCs. The receptors shown here come from a man between 18 and 29 years old in good health. Some clones in this sample may be carry-over from other donors' samples. Each CDR3 is given with its conserved first and last residue. Fields, in order: V gene, J gene, clone size, D gene, CDR3 protein, CDR3 DNA. D genes are given only for firm matches. For some rows the clone size is stated as once, few or many, or as a class when expanded; others skip it.

>TRBV5-1|TRBJ2-1|NA|TRBD2
CASSGTSGSRNEQFF
TGCGCCAGCAGCGGGACTAGCGGGAGTAGAAATGAGCAGTTCTTC
>TRBV4-2|TRBJ2-5|NA|NA
CASSSSGQETQYF
TGTGCCAGCAGCTCGTCCGGGCAAGAGACCCAGTACTTC
>TRBV11-3|TRBJ2-1|NA|TRBD2
CASSLRGGRVNNEQFF
TGTGCCAGCAGCCTCCGGGGCGGGAGGGTAAACAATGAGCAGTTCTTC
>TRBV15|TRBJ1-5|NA|NA
CATVAGSNQPQHF
TGTGCCACCGTCGCGGGGAGCAATCAGCCCCAGCATTTT
>TRBV29-1|TRBJ2-1|NA|TRBD1
CSVTRDRGFNEQFF
TGCAGCGTAACCCGGGACAGGGGATTCAATGAGCAGTTCTTC
>TRBV7-9|TRBJ1-5|NA|NA
CASSPAWLRQPQHF
TGTGCCAGCAGCCCCGCCTGGTTACGTCAGCCCCAGCATTTT
>TRBV5-1|TRBJ1-5|NA|NA
CASSSGGGQPQHF
TGCGCCAGCAGCTCCGGGGGAGGTCAGCCCCAGCATTTT
>TRBV4-1|TRBJ2-7|few|TRBD2
CASSHQALAATYEQYF
TGCGCCAGCAGCCACCAGGCTCTAGCGGCCACCTACGAGCAGTACTTC
>TRBV4-2|TRBJ2-5|NA|TRBD2
CASAGGGRETQYF
TGTGCCAGCGCGGGAGGAGGGAGGGAGACCCAGTACTTC
>TRBV6-1|TRBJ1-1|NA|NA
CASSERVGNTEAFF
TGTGCCAGCAGTGAACGAGTAGGGAACACTGAAGCTTTCTTT
>TRBV29-1|TRBJ2-5|NA|TRBD1
CSVKGVRDRDVETQYF
TGCAGCGTTAAAGGGGTCCGGGACAGGGACGTCGAGACCCAGTACTTC
>TRBV7-2|TRBJ1-5|NA|TRBD1
CASSLARDRGWQPQHF
TGTGCCAGCAGCTTAGCGCGGGACAGGGGTTGGCAGCCCCAGCATTTT
>TRBV5-4|TRBJ2-5|NA|TRBD2
CASTSRAWGGETQYF
TGTGCCAGCACCTCCAGGGCCTGGGGGGGGGAGACCCAGTACTTC
>TRBV5-1|TRBJ2-7|NA|NA
CASRLRQTGGDEQYF
TGCGCCAGCAGACTTCGACAGACAGGCGGCGACGAGCAGTACTTC
>TRBV7-8|TRBJ2-1|NA|TRBD2
CASSRVGASGSPYNEQFF
TGTGCCAGCAGCCGGGTCGGGGCTAGCGGGAGTCCGTACAATGAGCAGTTCTTC
>TRBV28|TRBJ1-2|NA|TRBD1
CASSLYTQGARGYTF
TGTGCCAGCAGTTTATATACGCAGGGGGCCAGGGGCTACACCTTC
>TRBV9|TRBJ1-1|NA|NA
CASSLQGSNTEAFF
TGTGCCAGCAGCCTACAGGGCTCGAACACTGAAGCTTTCTTT
>TRBV30|TRBJ2-7|NA|TRBD1
CAWSTGAGEQYF
TGTGCCTGGAGTACAGGGGCGGGCGAGCAGTACTTC
>TRBV4-1|TRBJ1-2|few|NA
CASSQAQRNYGYTF
TGCGCCAGCAGCCAAGCACAGAGGAACTATGGCTACACCTTC
>TRBV21-1|TRBJ2-3|NA|NA
CASSKGGLSWETDTQYF
TGTGCCAGCAGCAAAGGCGGGCTCTCTTGGGAAACAGATACGCAGTATTTT
>TRBV28|TRBJ2-3|few|TRBD2
CASSFVTSGAPRSDTQYF
TGTGCCAGCAGTTTTGTGACTAGCGGGGCCCCCCGATCGGATACGCAGTATTTT
>TRBV9|TRBJ2-1|NA|TRBD2
CASSTTGTSVYNEQFF
TGTGCCAGCAGCACAACCGGGACTAGCGTCTACAATGAGCAGTTCTTC
>TRBV27|TRBJ2-7|NA|NA
CATQKAGAPVYEQYF
TGTGCCACTCAAAAGGCCGGGGCCCCAGTATACGAGCAGTACTTC
>TRBV28|TRBJ2-2|NA|TRBD2
CASSKGTRDTGELFF
TGTGCCAGCAGTAAAGGGACTAGAGACACCGGGGAGCTGTTTTTT
>TRBV15|TRBJ2-1|NA|NA
CATSRARDRYNEQFF
TGTGCCACCAGCAGAGCTAGAGACAGATACAATGAGCAGTTCTTC
>TRBV5-1|TRBJ2-2|few|TRBD1
CASSQRQGVGELFF
TGCGCCAGCAGCCAACGACAGGGGGTCGGGGAGCTGTTTTTT
>TRBV9|TRBJ2-7|NA|NA
CASSVEEGSGYEQYF
TGTGCCAGCAGCGTAGAGGAGGGTTCGGGATACGAGCAGTACTTC
>TRBV28|TRBJ2-7|NA|TRBD2
CASSASGMAYEQYF
TGTGCCAGCAGTGCTAGCGGGATGGCCTACGAGCAGTACTTC
>TRBV2|TRBJ2-2|NA|NA
CASNRWTGGAGELFF
TGTGCCAGCAATCGTTGGACAGGCGGGGCCGGGGAGCTGTTTTTT
>TRBV30|TRBJ1-1|few|TRBD1
CAWSEYRGTEAFF
TGTGCCTGGAGTGAATACAGGGGGACTGAAGCTTTCTTT
>TRBV9|TRBJ2-1|NA|TRBD2
CASSVGLAGENEQFF
TGTGCCAGCAGCGTAGGGCTAGCGGGAGAGAATGAGCAGTTCTTC
>TRBV27|TRBJ1-1|NA|TRBD1
CASSSANRGRAFF
TGTGCCAGCAGTTCCGCCAACAGGGGTAGGGCTTTCTTT
>TRBV7-9|TRBJ2-5|NA|TRBD1
CASSFGQAVETQYF
TGTGCCAGCAGCTTCGGACAGGCGGTGGAGACCCAGTACTTC
>TRBV5-4|TRBJ2-5|NA|NA
CASSLERQETQYF
TGTGCCAGCAGCTTGGAGAGACAAGAGACCCAGTACTTC